The rows below give T cell receptor beta chains drawn from one sample of a study of T cells in localized non-small cell lung cancer. Sequencing used immunoSEQ multiplex PCR; TCRdb keeps in-frame clones, though not all of them. The profile shows about 830 clones, 20% to 25% of them singletons. The material sequenced was normal lung tissue next to the tumor, taken before any cancer treatment. The receptors shown here come from a man aged 35-69 years with stage II lung adenocarcinoma. Both conserved end residues are part of each CDR3. D genes are given only for firm matches. The listing skips clone size in some rows; elsewhere it reads once, few, many or a size class.

j_call v_call clone_size d_call cdr3_nt cdr3_aa
TRBJ2-1 TRBV28 - - TGTGCCACTGGGAGGGGGGCTACTCTCGGGAATGAGCAGTTCTTC CATGRGATLGNEQFF
TRBJ2-7 TRBV14 - - TGTGCCAGCAGCCAGCAGGGGCTAGCCTACGAGCAGTACTTC CASSQQGLAYEQYF
TRBJ1-2 TRBV18 - - TGTGCCAGCTCACTGTCAGGCCCACGAGACACCTTC CASSLSGPRDTF
TRBJ1-6 TRBV11-3 - - TGTGCCAGCGACCTCTACGGATATAATTCACCCCTCCACTTT CASDLYGYNSPLHF
TRBJ1-1 TRBV9 few TRBD1 TGTGCCAGCAGCGTAGGGGCAGGGGGAGGGAGCACTGAAGCTTTCTTT CASSVGAGGGSTEAFF
TRBJ2-7 TRBV30 - TRBD1 TGTGCCTGTTTTTCCGGACCGGGACAGGGTTTCAAGCAGTACTTC CACFSGPGQGFKQYF
TRBJ1-6 TRBV7-5 medium-sized - TGTGCCAGCAGCACCCTAGAGGGTGGGAATTCACCCCTCCACTTT CASSTLEGGNSPLHF
TRBJ1-2 TRBV19 - - TGTGCCAGTAGTATGGGTGCTGGCTACACCTTC CASSMGAGYTF
TRBJ1-6 TRBV15 - - TGTGCCACCAGCGGGGGCGGGGCAGGGGATAATTCACCCCTCCACTTT CATSGGGAGDNSPLHF
TRBJ1-1 TRBV9 hyperexpanded - TGTGCCAGCAGCAACAGGGTAGGTGACACTGAAGCTTTCTTT CASSNRVGDTEAFF
TRBJ1-5 TRBV2 few - TGTGCCAGCAGTGAAGGGAGGAATCAGCCCCAGCATTTT CASSEGRNQPQHF
TRBJ2-2 TRBV6-8 - TRBD2 TGTGCCAGCACTCCCGACGGGGGGGTTAACACCGGGGAGCTGTTTTTT CASTPDGGVNTGELFF
TRBJ1-1 TRBV4-1 - - TGCGCCAGCAGCCAAGATGCAAGGCGGACTCTGAACACTGAAGCTTTCTTT CASSQDARRTLNTEAFF
TRBJ2-7 TRBV9 few - TGTGCCAGCAGCCCGCTGGGGAACTCCTACGAGCAGTACTTC CASSPLGNSYEQYF
TRBJ1-2 TRBV11-3 - TRBD1 TGTGCCAGCAGCCCCCACGGACAGGGGGCGCGAAGCGGCTACACCTTC CASSPHGQGARSGYTF